This T cell receptor beta chain was identified in a study of Ad26.COV2.S vaccination and SARS-CoV-2 variants (dated by TCRdb to 2020 to 2022). About the study as a whole: Donors in the vaccine arm were drawn from COV1001, a phase I-IIa trial of Ad26.COV2.S in healthy adults that was multicentre, randomized, double-blind and placebo-controlled. The TCR-sequenced set comprised around 30 samples: some 19 Ad26.COV2.S vaccine recipients, 5 placebo recipients and 8 SARS-CoV-2 convalescent individuals. Trial participants were randomized into five groups of five: low-dose or high-dose Ad26.COV2.S given once or twice, or placebo on both occasions. Investigators remained blinded to trial group allocation during experiments and outcome assessment. The specificity and breadth of SARS-CoV-2-reactive T cell receptors after Ad26.COV2.S vaccination were assessed by TCRbeta repertoire sequencing. Dosing of Ad26.COV2.S was intramuscular, at either 5x10^10 or 1x10^11 viral particles, delivered as one shot or as two shots spaced 56 days apart. What the study reported, not specific to this receptor: Vaccine and placebo recipients had similar non-spike TCR breadth, a finding consistent with the vaccine containing only spike. Compared with placebo recipients, Ad26.COV2.S recipients showed higher spike-specific TCR breadth (P = 0.0014). It was noted by the authors that total T cell responses may have been underestimated by the TCR breadth and depth analyses. After vaccination, spike-specific CD8+ and CD4+ T cell responses were reported to show substantial breadth. The study lacked the statistical power to compare responses across vaccine doses or regimens.

The immunoSEQ Assay was the method used to sequence TCRbeta CDR3 regions. After extraction, genomic DNA underwent amplification by bias-controlled multiplex PCR, followed by high-throughput sequencing. The study's own analysis went as follows. To quantify the absolute abundance of each unique TCRbeta CDR3 region, sequences were collapsed and filtered. T cell fraction was estimated by normalizing TCRbeta template counts to usable DNA, with usable DNA measured through amplification of reference genes found in all nucleated cells. Repertoire TCRs were annotated as SARS-CoV-2-specific when V gene, CDR3 amino acid sequence and J gene were exactly matched to a known reactive TCR set. The reference SARS-CoV-2 TCR set was obtained from MIRA and was filtered for enrichment in COVID-19-positive ImmuneCODE repertoires, whereby public or cross-reactive TCRs were removed. Based on the MIRA antigens, annotated TCRs were further analysed at the level of specific ORF or position within ORF. Breadth was defined as the number of annotated unique rearrangements divided by the total number of unique productive rearrangements, and depth was defined as the summed frequency of the annotated unique rearrangements. TCR breadth was compared between groups using two-sided Wilcoxon rank-sum tests. The clones in this table, taken by TCRdb from immuneACCESS, are in-frame only. Not every clone is retained; where verified, under half of the shortfall comes from an unresolved V gene, and the cause of the rest is unknown. The DNA was the basis for D and trimming; V, J and clone size are from that table. This sample has roughly 410,000 clones in its table, and 83% of those were observed once. Together, the top ten hold around 7% of the sample.

Interpreted using the paper, the treatment or condition label stands for: 19 received Ad26.COV2.S at low or high dose, single or two shots; several received placebo; per-sample allocation not given. Repertoires of vaccine and placebo recipients were sequenced from samples collected on day 63 after the first injection. Between 29 July and 7 August 2020, Cohort 1b enrolled fewer than 30 adults aged 18-55 years at one site in Boston, USA. Ad26.COV2.S was a replication-incompetent adenovirus type 26 vector that expressed a prefusion-stabilized SARS-CoV-2 spike protein derived from the original Wuhan strain. Notes on this clone: Its cognate antigen has yet to be identified. Base qualities are not recorded, but no much larger clone differs from it by a single base.

The source material was peripheral blood, sampled in a trial of Ad26.COV2.S vaccine versus placebo. This TCR came from a person between 18 and 59 years old who received the Ad26.COV2.S COVID-19 vaccine or a placebo.

The DNA reads as follows: TGTGCCAGTAGTGGGGGGCAGGAAGAAAAACTGTTTTTT. It codes for CASSGGQEEKLFF. Recombination connected TRBV19 to TRBJ1-4, with TRBD1 tentatively as D gene (6 bases match). CDR1 and CDR2, looked up from the germline V gene (reference sequence), are LNHDA and SQIVND. The CDR3, from cysteine to phenylalanine, totals 13 residues. The kept DNA is CDR3 alone, 39 bases in frame from the first base. The junction shows trimming of 5 bases on V and 8 bases on J, plus 12 bases between the germline ends.